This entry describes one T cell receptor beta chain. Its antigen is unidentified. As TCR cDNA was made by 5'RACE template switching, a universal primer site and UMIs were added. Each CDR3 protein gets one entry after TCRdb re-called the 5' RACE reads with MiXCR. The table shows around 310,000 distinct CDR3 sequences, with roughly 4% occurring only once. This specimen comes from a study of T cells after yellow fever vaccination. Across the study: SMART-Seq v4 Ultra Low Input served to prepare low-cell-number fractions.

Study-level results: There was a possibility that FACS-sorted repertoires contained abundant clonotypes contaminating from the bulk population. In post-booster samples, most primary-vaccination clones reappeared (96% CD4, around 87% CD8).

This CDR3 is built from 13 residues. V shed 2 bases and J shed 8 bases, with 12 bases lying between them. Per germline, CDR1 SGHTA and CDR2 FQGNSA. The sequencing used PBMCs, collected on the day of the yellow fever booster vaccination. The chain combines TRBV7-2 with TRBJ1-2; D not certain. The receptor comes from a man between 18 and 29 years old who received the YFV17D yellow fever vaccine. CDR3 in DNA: TGTGCCAGCAGCTTATATGAGGGAAACGGCTACACCTTC. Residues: CASSLYEGNGYTF.